This T cell receptor (beta chain) was found in a study of T cell changes during pregnancy in multiple sclerosis. Sequencing used immunoSEQ multiplex PCR; TCRdb keeps in-frame clones, though not all of them. Of some 77,000 clones detected, approximately 94% appear once; the ten largest clones hold 0.2% to 0.25%. Trimming took 2 bases from V and 6 from J, leaving 5 bases between them. The CDR3 runs to 10 residues. Germline values: CDR1 DFQATT, CDR2 SNEGSKA (reference sequence). The receptor comes from a female donor with multiple sclerosis, enrolled in a pregnancy study. The chain uses TRBV20-1 and TRBJ2-7; D is unclear. This material consisted of CD4+ T cells from peripheral blood mononuclear cells, taken before pregnancy. CDR3 coding DNA: TGCAGTGCTAGACGGGTCGAGCAGTACTTC. Translated, it gives CSARRVEQYF.